This TCR beta chain was found in a study of blood T cell repertoires in COVID-19. On the study more broadly: The samples span acute and convalescent COVID-19 from the United States, Italy and Spain. Sources were T cells, B-cell-depleted T cells, or PBMCs; the material itself was cDNA or gDNA.

Only in-frame clones appear in the TCRdb table, and some are missing; sequencing was by immunoSEQ multiplex PCR. Of around 22,000 clones in the sample, about nine tenths are singletons; the top ten hold over 25%. The material sequenced was peripheral blood. The sequence was obtained from a human donor with active COVID-19. The donor label of this sample is uncertain.

In nucleotides, the CDR3 is TGTGCCAGCAGCTTAGGTGGGAGTTACGAGCAGTACTTC. Its translation: CASSLGGSYEQYF. J is TRBJ2-7 and V is TRBV11-2; tentative D call: TRBD2 (5 bases). V shed 1 base and J shed 4 bases, with 8 bases lying between them. Germline values: CDR1 SGHAT, CDR2 FQNNGV. This CDR3 is built from 13 residues.